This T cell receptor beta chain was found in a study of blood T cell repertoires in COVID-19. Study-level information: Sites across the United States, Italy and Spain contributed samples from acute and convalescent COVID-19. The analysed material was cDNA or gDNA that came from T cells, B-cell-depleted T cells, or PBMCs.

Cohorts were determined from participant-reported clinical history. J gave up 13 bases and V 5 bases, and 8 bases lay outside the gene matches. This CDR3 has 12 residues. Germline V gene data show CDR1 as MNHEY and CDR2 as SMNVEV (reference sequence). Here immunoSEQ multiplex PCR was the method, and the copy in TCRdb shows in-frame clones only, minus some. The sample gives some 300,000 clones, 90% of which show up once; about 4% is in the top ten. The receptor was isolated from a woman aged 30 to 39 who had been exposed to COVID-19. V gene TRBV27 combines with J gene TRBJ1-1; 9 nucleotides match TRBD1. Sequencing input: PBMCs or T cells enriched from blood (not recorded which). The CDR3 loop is CASSPGQGRVFF. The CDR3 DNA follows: TGTGCCAGCAGTCCCGGACAGGGGAGGGTTTTCTTT.